This is a list of T cell receptor beta chains from one sample in a study of blood T cells in healthy people across ages. In TCRdb, the 5' RACE reads were re-called with MiXCR into one record per CDR3 protein. This table holds about 640,000 distinct CDR3 sequences, 25% to 30% found once. Sequencing input: blood. These receptors were obtained from a woman older than 75 in good health. Each CDR3 is given without its conserved first and last residue. Fields, in order: V gene, CDR3 protein.

TRBV5-1 | ASSLQDPNYGYT
TRBV12-3/TRBV12-4 | ASSLRGADAQY
TRBV11-2 | ASSPGVRDYGYT
TRBV20-1 | SAPTSGTRRDTQY
TRBV7-8 | ASSPRKDRALTVSYNEQF
TRBV19 | ASSMRADNEQF
TRBV4-2 | ASSTRGLGEAF
TRBV20-1 | SARDSRDRVNEQY
TRBV29-1 | SANRGRMNEQF
TRBV2 | ASRDGTAVTDTQY
TRBV7-2 | ANTSNRGWANTEAF
TRBV6-2/TRBV6-3 | ASSQAGLGDNQPQH
TRBV20-1 | SASLPARNEQY
TRBV30 | AWRPGRDTEAF
TRBV6-1 | ASSERLEAF
TRBV20-1 | SAREDRYTEAF
TRBV28 | ASSTGGAIVYEQY
TRBV6-5 | ASSSRQGDEKLF
TRBV25-1 | ASSLVGNTDTQY
TRBV12-3/TRBV12-4 | ASSPGGQGKGYGYT
TRBV29-1 | SAGTANTEAF
TRBV5-6 | ASSSGTGTTNENLF
TRBV20-1 | SASSFASGEPDTQY
TRBV20-1 | SAATSGGAGETQY
TRBV5-6 | ASSPRDTGELF
TRBV15 | ATSQAREGLYGYT
TRBV9 | ASSVELAGGRDEQF
TRBV7-9 | ASSFGTSGQF
TRBV27 | ASKKAGVTYEQY
TRBV6-5 | ASSFIRTRNTEAF